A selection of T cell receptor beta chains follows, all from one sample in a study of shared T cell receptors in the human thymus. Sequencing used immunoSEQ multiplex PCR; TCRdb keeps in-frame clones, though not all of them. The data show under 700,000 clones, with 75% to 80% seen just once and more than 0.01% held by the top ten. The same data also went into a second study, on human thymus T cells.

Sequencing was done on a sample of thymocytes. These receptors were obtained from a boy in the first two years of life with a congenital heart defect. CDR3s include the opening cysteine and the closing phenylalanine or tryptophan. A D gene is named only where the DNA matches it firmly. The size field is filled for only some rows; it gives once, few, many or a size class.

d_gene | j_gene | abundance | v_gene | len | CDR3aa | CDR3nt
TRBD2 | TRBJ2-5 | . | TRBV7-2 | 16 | CASSFGTSGRGETQYF | TGTGCCAGCAGCTTCGGGACTAGCGGGAGGGGGGAGACCCAGTACTTC
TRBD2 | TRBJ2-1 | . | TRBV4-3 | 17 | CASSQDIGTSPYNEQFF | TGCGCCAGCAGCCAAGATATTGGGACTAGCCCCTACAATGAGCAGTTCTTC
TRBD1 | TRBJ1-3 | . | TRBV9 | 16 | CASSAPGQGNGNTIYF | TGTGCCAGCAGCGCCCCCGGACAGGGTAATGGAAACACCATATATTTT
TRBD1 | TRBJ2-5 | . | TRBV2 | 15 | CASSATGGLQETQYF | TGTGCCAGCAGCGCAACAGGGGGCCTCCAAGAGACCCAGTACTTC
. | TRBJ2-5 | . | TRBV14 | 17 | CASSIEAGPGSRETQYF | TGTGCCAGCAGTATTGAAGCGGGCCCCGGAAGTCGAGAGACCCAGTACTTC
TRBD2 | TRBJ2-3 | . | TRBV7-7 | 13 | CASSLSSGGRQYF | TGTGCCAGCAGCTTAAGTAGCGGGGGAAGGCAGTATTTT
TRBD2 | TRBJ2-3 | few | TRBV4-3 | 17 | CASSQGTSATSTDTQYF | TGCGCCAGCAGCCAAGGAACTAGCGCGACGAGCACAGATACGCAGTATTTT
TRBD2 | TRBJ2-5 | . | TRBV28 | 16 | CASSVSSGTLQETQYF | TGTGCCAGCAGTGTATCTAGCGGGACCCTCCAAGAGACCCAGTACTTC
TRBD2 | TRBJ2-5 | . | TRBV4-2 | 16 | CASSQEGLAPPGTQYF | TGTGCCAGCAGCCAAGAGGGACTAGCCCCTCCCGGGACCCAGTACTTC
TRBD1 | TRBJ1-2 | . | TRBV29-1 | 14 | CSVEGGRGRYGYTF | TGCAGCGTTGAAGGGGGAAGGGGGCGATATGGCTACACCTTC
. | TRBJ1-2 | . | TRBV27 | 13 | CASSLQGSNGYTF | TGTGCCAGCAGTTTACAGGGATCAAATGGCTACACCTTC
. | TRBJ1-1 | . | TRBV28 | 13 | CASKEAGETEAFF | TGTGCCAGCAAAGAGGCGGGTGAAACTGAAGCTTTCTTT
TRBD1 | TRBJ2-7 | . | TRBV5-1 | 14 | CASHRGDRAQPQYF | TGCGCCAGTCACAGAGGGGACAGGGCCCAACCCCAGTACTTC
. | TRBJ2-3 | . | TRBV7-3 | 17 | CASSLKGGALSTDTQYF | TGTGCCAGCAGCTTAAAAGGGGGAGCCCTGAGCACAGATACGCAGTATTTT
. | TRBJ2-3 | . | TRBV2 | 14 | CASSERSGGYRQYF | TGTGCCAGCAGTGAACGCTCGGGGGGCTACCGGCAGTATTTT
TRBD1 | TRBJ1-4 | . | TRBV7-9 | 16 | CASSLAGTGLREKLFF | TGTGCCAGCAGCTTAGCGGGGACAGGGTTGAGAGAAAAACTGTTTTTT
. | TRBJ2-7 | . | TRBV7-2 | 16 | CASSSCRARSTEEQYF | TGTGCCAGCAGCAGCTGCAGGGCGAGGTCTACCGAGGAGCAGTACTTC
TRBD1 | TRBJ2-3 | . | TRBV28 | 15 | CASSPGQGASDTQYF | TGTGCCAGCAGCCCCGGACAGGGGGCTTCCGATACGCAGTATTTT
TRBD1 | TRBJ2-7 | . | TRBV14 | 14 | CASSPGDSTYEQYF | TGTGCCAGCAGCCCCGGGGACAGCACCTACGAGCAGTACTTC
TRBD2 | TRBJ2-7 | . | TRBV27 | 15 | CASGGSLAGNYEQYF | TGTGCCAGCGGAGGGTCCTTAGCGGGAAACTACGAGCAGTACTTC
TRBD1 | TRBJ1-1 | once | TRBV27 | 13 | CASSWTGGSEAFF | TGTGCCAGCAGTTGGACAGGGGGCAGTGAAGCTTTCTTT
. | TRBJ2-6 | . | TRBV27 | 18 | CASSLGVPISSGANVLTF | TGTGCCAGCAGTTTAGGAGTTCCAATCAGCTCCGGGGCCAACGTCCTGACTTTC
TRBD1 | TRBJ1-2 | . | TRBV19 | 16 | CASSPRPGTGGSGYTF | TGTGCCAGTAGTCCCCGGCCCGGGACAGGGGGATCTGGCTACACCTTC
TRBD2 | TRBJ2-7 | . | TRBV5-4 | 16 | CASSRLAGGPSYEQYF | TGTGCCAGCAGCCGACTAGCGGGAGGGCCCTCCTACGAGCAGTACTTC